This TCR beta chain stems from a study of T cell responses to AZD1222 COVID-19 vaccine. Findings of the study overall: With two AZD1222 doses given, Spike-specific TCR breadth and depth both rose. Among the donors, most were white British and more were female, and clonal diversity was possibly underestimated. Across spike, vaccine-associated CD4 TCRs were found, dominant at 160-218 and 743-854. Nearly half of unique spike-specific TCRs reportedly avoided B.1.351 and B.1.1.7 mutated regions.

TCRdb keeps only in-frame clones here, not all; method: immunoSEQ multiplex PCR. The data show some 190,000 clones, around 90% seen once. With respect to this clone: Its cognate antigen is unknown.

Losses at the gene ends were 0 bases for V and 7 bases for J; bases not matched to a gene: 0. The length of the CDR3 is 13 residues. Per germline, CDR1 SGHRS and CDR2 YFSETQ. This sample comprised peripheral blood, obtained 28 days after the second AZD1222 dose. The gene calls are TRBV5-1 and TRBJ1-2, with 10 bases lining up with TRBD1. The TCR was taken from an adult who received the AZD1222 COVID-19 vaccine. DNA of the CDR3: TGCGCCAGCAGCTTGGGACAGGGGGCTGGCTACACCTTC. Translating it yields CASSLGQGAGYTF.